This T cell receptor beta chain was found in a study of blood T cell repertoires in COVID-19. Study background: COVID-19 samples collected from the United States, Italy and Spain covered acute and convalescent phases. Sources were T cells, B-cell-depleted T cells, or PBMCs; the material itself was cDNA or gDNA.

J was trimmed by 1 base and V by 6 bases; bases with no gene match: 7. The CDR3 covers 16 residues. Per the germline V gene, CDR1 is KGHSH and CDR2 is LQKENI. TCRdb's table, derived via immunoSEQ multiplex PCR, lists solely in-frame clones and lacks some. The sample includes about 150,000 clones, around 80% of them seen just once. This clonotype was sampled from a woman in her seventies who had recovered from COVID-19. The V call is TRBV18, the J call TRBJ2-3; 10 bases agree with TRBD2. The sequencing sample was made of peripheral blood. The CDR3 nucleotides read TGTGCCAGCTCTGCCAGCGGGAGGGCCGGCACAGATACGCAGTATTTT. Its translation is CASSASGRAGTDTQYF.